This TCR beta chain comes out of a study of blood T cell repertoires in COVID-19. Study overall: Nucleic acid was either cDNA or gDNA, and it came from T cells, B-cell-depleted T cells, or PBMCs.

V lost 1 base and J lost 3, with 11 bases in between. The CDR3 contains 15 residues. Germline CDR1 is LNHNV and CDR2 is YYDKDF (reference sequence). Followed over time, Seattle patients had been enrolled while infection was active. In the original workflow: From reference gene primer amplification, estimates of nucleated cell counts were derived. The data were produced by immunoSEQ multiplex PCR, yet TCRdb's version contains in-frame clones alone and is incomplete. V and J calls and clone size come straight from that table; D and trimming were deduced from the DNA. The table lists roughly 220,000 clones, roughly 80% of them singletons.

The sample consisted of peripheral blood. This TCR derives from a woman aged 80 or older with COVID-19, enrolled during active disease. The chain has TRBV15 and TRBJ2-3, with a possible D match to TRBD2 (5 bases). CDR3 region: CATSRVPDSTDTQYF. The CDR3 coding sequence is TGTGCCACCAGCAGAGTCCCGGACTCGACAGATACGCAGTATTTT.